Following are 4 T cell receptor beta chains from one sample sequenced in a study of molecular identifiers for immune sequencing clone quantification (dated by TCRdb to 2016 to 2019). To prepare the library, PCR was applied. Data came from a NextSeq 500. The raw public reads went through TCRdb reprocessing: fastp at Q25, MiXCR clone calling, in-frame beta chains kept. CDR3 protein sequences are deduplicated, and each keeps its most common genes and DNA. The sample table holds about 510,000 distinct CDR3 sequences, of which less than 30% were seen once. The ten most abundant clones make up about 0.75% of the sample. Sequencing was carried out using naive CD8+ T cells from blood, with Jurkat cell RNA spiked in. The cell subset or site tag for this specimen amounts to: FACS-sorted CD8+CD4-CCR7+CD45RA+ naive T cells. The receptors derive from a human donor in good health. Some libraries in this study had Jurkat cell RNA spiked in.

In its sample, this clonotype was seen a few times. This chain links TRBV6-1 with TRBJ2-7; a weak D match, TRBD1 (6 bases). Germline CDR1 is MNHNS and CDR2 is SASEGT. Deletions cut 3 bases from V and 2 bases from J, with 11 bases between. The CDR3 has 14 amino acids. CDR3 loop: CASSDLDRTYEQYF. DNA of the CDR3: TGTGCCAGCAGTGATCTAGACAGGACCTACGAGCAGTACTTC.

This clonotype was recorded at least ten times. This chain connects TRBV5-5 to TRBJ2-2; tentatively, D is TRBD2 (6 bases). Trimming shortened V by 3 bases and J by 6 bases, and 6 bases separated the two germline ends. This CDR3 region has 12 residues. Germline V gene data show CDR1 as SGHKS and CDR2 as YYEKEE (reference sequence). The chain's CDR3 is CASSWDSGELFF. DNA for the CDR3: TGTGCCAGCAGCTGGGACTCCGGGGAGCTGTTTTTT.

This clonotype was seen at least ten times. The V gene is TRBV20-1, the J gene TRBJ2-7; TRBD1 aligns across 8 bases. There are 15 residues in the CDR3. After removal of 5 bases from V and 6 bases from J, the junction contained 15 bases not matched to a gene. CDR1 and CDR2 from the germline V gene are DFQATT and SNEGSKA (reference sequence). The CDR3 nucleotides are TGCAGTGCTGGGGACAGGTTCCAGGAGGTGGCCGAGCAGTACTTC. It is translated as CSAGDRFQEVAEQYF.

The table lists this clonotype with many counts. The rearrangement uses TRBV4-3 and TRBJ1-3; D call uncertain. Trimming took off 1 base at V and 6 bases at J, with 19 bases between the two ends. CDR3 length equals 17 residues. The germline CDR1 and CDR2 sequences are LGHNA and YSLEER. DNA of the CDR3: TGCGCCAGCAGCCAAGCAGGACCCCGCTGGACGGCAAACACCATATATTTT. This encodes CASSQAGPRWTANTIYF.